This note documents a single T cell receptor beta chain sequence. Its specificity is unknown. Expressed TCRB transcripts got sequenced, as all isolated RNA was reverse transcribed. TCRdb's copy holds only in-frame clones and misses some; the assay was immunoSEQ multiplex PCR. The sample lists 40,000 to 60,000 clones, approximately 60% occurring once. This CDR3 spans 14 amino acids. Germline CDR1 MNHEY, CDR2 SMNVEV (reference sequence). The entry originates in a study of beta chain features in type 1 diabetes. Study information: What patients shared with healthy donors was a similar profile of age, gender and cell yields. Over all samples combined, about 100,000,000 sorted cells were examined. Study observations and caveats: Naive, central memory and Treg TCRB repertoires seemed to resemble each other more closely in patients than they did in healthy donors. Significant though moderate, a shortening of TCRB CDR3s appeared in all four CD4+ subsets of Type 1 diabetes patients.

The sample consisted of stem cell memory CD4+ T cells from blood. This chain connects TRBV27 to TRBJ2-5; 8 bases line up with TRBD1. The DNA end lines up better with TRBJ2-7; the J call may be wrong. The clonotype was recovered from a woman in her twenties or thirties with type 1 diabetes. DNA for the CDR3: TGTGCCAGCAGTTCAGCAGGGGGCTGGTACGAGCAGTACTTC. This encodes CASSSAGGWYEQYF.